The next 7 T cell receptor beta chains were all read from a single sample in a study of blood T cell repertoires in COVID-19. The method was immunoSEQ multiplex PCR; TCRdb's version includes in-frame clones alone and lacks a portion of them. The table has fewer than 250,000 clones, approximately 82% seen once. Material for sequencing was peripheral blood. The receptors were gathered from a middle-aged man with active or convalescent COVID-19.

The J gene is TRBJ2-3, the V gene TRBV4-3, with TRBD2 matching 8 bases. This CDR3 has 16 residues. CDR1 and CDR2 from the germline V gene are LGHNA and YSLEER. V was pared by 1 base and J by 3 bases, with 6 bases of the junction left unmatched. In nucleotides, the CDR3 is TGCGCCAGCAGCCAAGGGTCCGGGGGGGCAACAGATACGCAGTATTTT. Translated: CASSQGSGGATDTQYF.

V gene TRBV28 combines with J gene TRBJ1-1; D is perhaps TRBD1 (5 bases). This CDR3 region has 14 residues. Between the trimmed V and J ends, which lost 3 bases and 1 base, there was a span of 9 bases. Germline V gene lookup returns CDR1 MDHEN and CDR2 SYDVKM. The CDR3 loop is CASSFLGPNTEAFF. Here the CDR3 DNA reads TGTGCCAGCAGTTTTCTGGGGCCGAACACTGAAGCTTTCTTT.

The chain recombines TRBV29-1 with TRBJ1-2; D may be TRBD1 (5 bases). This CDR3 has 13 residues. Germline values: CDR1 SQVTM, CDR2 ANQGSEA. Deletions cut 3 bases from V and 3 bases from J, with 11 bases between. Here the CDR3 reads CSVDRVIHYGYTF. The DNA for the CDR3 is TGCAGCGTTGACAGGGTAATTCACTATGGCTACACCTTC. Together with reference TRBV29-1 and TRBJ1-2, the CDR3 gives the full variable domain: SAVISQKPSRDICQRGTSLTIQCQVDSQVTMMFWYRQQPGQSLTLIATANQGSEATYESGFVIDKFPISRPNLTFSTLTVSNMSPEDSSIYLCSVDRVIHYGYTFGSGTRLTVV.

The chain carries TRBV18 and TRBJ1-2, with D unresolved. Per the germline V gene, CDR1 is KGHSH and CDR2 is LQKENI. The germline V and J ends were trimmed by 1 base and 10 bases, with 10 bases remaining between them. The CDR3 is 12 amino acids. The CDR3 here is CASSPLKHNYTF. DNA of the CDR3: TGTGCCAGCTCACCACTCAAACATAACTACACCTTC.

This clone was seen a few times. V and J are TRBV19 and TRBJ1-1; TRBD1 matches at 12 bases. V was clipped by 5 bases and J by 6 bases; unmatched bases: 7. The germline V gene has CDR1 LNHDA and CDR2 SQIVND (reference sequence). The CDR3 covers 15 residues. Written as DNA, the CDR3 is TGTGCCAGTAGTCCCTGGGACAGGGGGCGGTCTGAAGCTTTCTTT. The encoded protein is CASSPWDRGRSEAFF.

V is TRBV28 and J is TRBJ2-3; D is perhaps TRBD2 (5 bases). Germline V gene sequence: CDR1 MDHEN, CDR2 SYDVKM. The CDR3 loop spans 17 amino acids. With 7 bases removed from V and 2 bases from J, the gap between germline ends came to 22 bases. The CDR3 DNA reads as TGTGCCAGCATCCCGCGGGCGGACCTCCTTTACACAGATACGCAGTATTTT. The encoded protein is CASIPRADLLYTDTQYF.

The chain links TRBV7-2 to TRBJ1-1; D is perhaps TRBD1 (6 bases). Germline V lookup: CDR1 SGHTA, CDR2 FQGNSA. V shed 1 base and J shed 5 bases, with 11 bases lying between them. There are 14 residues in the CDR3. CDR3 amino acids: CASSLVGGRTEAFF. In DNA, the CDR3 is TGTGCCAGCAGCTTAGTAGGGGGTAGGACTGAAGCTTTCTTT.